The present T cell receptor (beta chain) was sequenced within a study of blood T cell repertoires in COVID-19. Whole-study context: From the United States, Italy and Spain came samples of acute and convalescent COVID-19. PBMCs, B-cell-depleted T cells, or T cells were the source of the cDNA or gDNA that made up the material.

The authors' processing: Quantification of nucleated cells was approximated via reference gene primer amplification. TCRdb's table, derived via immunoSEQ multiplex PCR, lists solely in-frame clones and lacks some. The V and J calls and clone size were taken over from that table, and D and trimming were inferred from the DNA. The table includes about 70,000 clones, about four fifths detected once. The CDR3 extends over 12 amino acids. Trimming pared 6 bases from V and 0 bases from J, leaving 3 bases between. Germline V lookup: CDR1 MNHEY, CDR2 SVGAGI. The TCR comes from a woman in her sixties or seventies with acute or convalescent COVID-19. This rearrangement joins TRBV6-5 to TRBJ1-3; no clear D gene. Sequences were obtained from peripheral blood. The CDR3 spells CASRSSGNTIYF. In DNA form, the CDR3 reads TGTGCCAGCAGGAGCTCTGGAAACACCATATATTTT.